These 25 T cell receptor beta chains were all obtained from the same sample, sequenced in a study of regulatory T cells in long-lasting Graves disease. Time point described: persistent/refractory GD, antithyroid drugs over 5 years with positive TRAb. PBMC-derived RNA was used for the TCR library. Libraries of TCR beta came from iRepertoire HTBI primers plus Arm-PCR of CDR3 regions. MiXCR, applied by TCRdb to the multiplex PCR reads, yields one record per CDR3 protein. The sample has a few hundred thousand distinct CDR3 sequences, approximately 25% seen once. The sample was peripheral blood mononuclear cells (PBMCs), taken when the disease was refractory, from a patient treated with antithyroid drugs. The receptor set was obtained from a woman aged 40 to 50 with Graves disease.

This clonotype showed up many times. The junction differs from germline at one of its ends, possibly a read error. This rearrangement joins TRBV15 to TRBJ2-7; no reliable D call. The V gene's germline CDR1 is LNHNV and CDR2 YYDKDF (reference sequence). The CDR3 consists of 14 residues. The CDR3: CATSGEMGFNEQYF. The CDR3 DNA follows: TGTGCCACCAGCGGAGAGATGGGCTTTAACGAGCAGTACTTC.

About this clonotype: This may be a read error: a much more frequent sequence differs by one nucleotide. V and J are TRBV3-1 and TRBJ2-5, with D tentatively TRBD2 (6 bases). Germline CDR1 and CDR2: LGHDT and YNNKEL (reference sequence). The V gene lost 4 bases and the J gene lost 5 bases, with 17 bases spanning the gap. CDR3 size: 15 residues. The CDR3 DNA reads TGTGCCAGCAGCCTCTTGGAGGGGTTAGAGGAGACCCAGTACTTC. Its protein product is CASSLLEGLEETQYF.

The CDR3 spells CASSLSFWEAFF. CDR3 nucleotides: TGTGCCAGCAGTTTGTCCTTCTGGGAAGCTTTCTTT. The rearrangement uses TRBV28 and TRBJ1-1, with no clear D. The CDR3 extends over 12 amino acids. Germline assignment: CDR1 MDHEN and CDR2 SYDVKM. Trimming pared 3 bases from V and 8 bases from J, leaving 10 bases between.

This rearrangement joins TRBV20-1 to TRBJ2-1; 9 bases agree with TRBD2. The V gene end was trimmed by 2 bases and the J gene end by 4 bases; junction bases not matched to a gene: 6. Germline V gene lookup returns CDR1 DFQATT and CDR2 SNEGSKA (reference sequence). The CDR3 contains 15 residues. The CDR3: CSARTLAGAYNEQFF. The CDR3 nucleotides read TGCAGTGCTAGAACTTTAGCGGGAGCTTACAATGAGCAGTTCTTC.

The V call is TRBV5-1, the J call TRBJ2-2, with no clear D. Deletions cut 0 bases from V and 5 bases from J, with 14 bases between. Germline V gene sequence: CDR1 SGHRS, CDR2 YFSETQ. The CDR3 runs 16 residues. This chain's CDR3 is CASSLAPESKTGELFF. The CDR3 DNA sequence: TGCGCCAGCAGCTTGGCGCCGGAGAGCAAAACCGGGGAGCTGTTTTTT. The full variable domain, its missing parts supplied by reference TRBV5-1 and TRBJ2-2, is KAGVTQTPRYLIKTRGQQVTLSCSPISGHRSVSWYQQTPGQGLQFLFEYFSETQRNKGNFPGRFSGRQFSNSRSEMNVSTLELGDSALYLCASSLAPESKTGELFFGEGSRLTVL.

At least ten counts were recorded for this clonotype. This sequence joins TRBV2 and TRBJ1-5; D gene uncertain. This CDR3 contains 11 residues. The V end was cut by 9 bases, the J end by 7 bases, with 10 bases between. The germline V gene has CDR1 SNHLY and CDR2 FYNNEI. In DNA, the CDR3 is TGTGCCAGACCCCGGGGACAGCCCCAGCATTTT. Encoded protein: CARPRGQPQHF.

The chain uses TRBV12-3 or TRBV12-4 and TRBJ1-3; perhaps TRBD1 as D (5 bases). The CDR3 is made up of 16 amino acids. The V gene lost 6 bases and the J gene lost 1 base, with 16 bases spanning the gap. CDR3 amino acids: CASSHGGQGSGNTIYF. The CDR3 DNA is TGTGCCAGCAGCCATGGTGGGCAGGGTTCTGGAAACACCATATATTTT.

This clonotype occurred many times. The rearrangement uses TRBV28 and TRBJ2-7; TRBD2 agrees at 13 bases. There are 16 residues in the CDR3. Germline CDR1 reads MDHEN; CDR2 reads SYDVKM. The junction had 7 bases not matched to a gene; V was cut back by 5 bases and J by 3 bases. CDR3: CASSPTGTSGVYEQYF. CDR3 DNA: TGTGCCAGCAGTCCAACCGGGACTAGCGGGGTCTACGAGCAGTACTTC.

The sample holds many counts of this clonotype. The chain is built from TRBV2 and TRBJ1-2; maybe TRBD1 (6 bases). The CDR3 runs 14 residues. Germline CDR1 and CDR2: SNHLY and FYNNEI. V was pared by 8 bases and J by 2 bases, with 15 bases between. The CDR3 DNA reads as TGTGCCAGCTCCTTGTATGGGACAAACTATGGCTACACCTTC. This sequence encodes CASSLYGTNYGYTF.

The chain recombines TRBV5-4 with TRBJ2-1, with D perhaps TRBD2 (6 bases). V was trimmed by 4 bases and J by 4 bases, leaving 12 bases between them. The CDR3 length is 14 residues. CDR1 is SGHNT and CDR2 is YYREEE in the germline V gene (reference sequence). CDR3 region: CASSKGLPYNEQFF. CDR3 nucleotides: TGTGCCAGCAGCAAGGGACTCCCGTACAATGAGCAGTTCTTC.

This clonotype was detected a few times. The chain is built from TRBV19 and TRBJ1-2; possible D gene TRBD1, 5 bases. Looked up from germline, CDR1 is LNHDA and CDR2 is SQIVND (reference sequence). The CDR3 has 12 amino acids. V shed 7 bases and J shed 4 bases, with 10 bases lying between them. This CDR3 is CASTRDGYGYTF. CDR3 nucleotides: TGTGCCAGTACAAGGGACGGCTATGGCTACACCTTC.

V gene TRBV28 combines with J gene TRBJ2-1; 15 nucleotides line up with TRBD2. The V and J ends lost 6 bases and 0 bases, in that order; junction bases with no gene match: 9. The CDR3 is 19 amino acids. CDR1 is MDHEN and CDR2 is SYDVKM in the germline V gene. Here the CDR3 reads CASSPGGLAGGSSYNEQFF. The DNA of the CDR3 is TGTGCCAGCAGCCCCGGCGGACTAGCGGGAGGGAGCTCCTACAATGAGCAGTTCTTC.

The chain couples TRBV5-5 to TRBJ1-1, with a tentative D call TRBD1 (5 bases). Germline CDR1 reads SGHKS; CDR2 reads YYEKEE (reference sequence). V was shortened by 6 bases and J by 1 base, with 16 bases between the two germline ends. The CDR3 loop spans 15 amino acids. This CDR3 reads CASTQFWGGNTEAFF. The DNA for the CDR3 is TGTGCCAGCACTCAATTTTGGGGCGGGAACACTGAAGCTTTCTTT.

V usage is TRBV7-6 and J usage is TRBJ2-2; no firm D call. The germline V gene encodes CDR1 SGHVS and CDR2 FNYEAQ. V was cut by 3 bases and J by 6 bases, with 14 bases left in between. The CDR3 runs 15 residues. The CDR3: CASSLGRPPSGELFF. The CDR3 nucleotides are TGTGCCAGCAGCTTGGGCAGGCCCCCGTCCGGGGAGCTGTTTTTT. Supplemented by reference TRBV7-6 and TRBJ2-2, the full variable domain reads GAGVSQSPRYKVTKRGQDVALRCDPISGHVSLYWYRQALGQGPEFLTYFNYEAQQDKSGLPNDRFSAERPEGSISTLTIQRTEQRDSAMYRCASSLGRPPSGELFFGEGSRLTVL.

The chain recombines TRBV19 with TRBJ2-7; 7 bases are shared with TRBD1. Per the germline V gene, CDR1 is LNHDA and CDR2 is SQIVND (reference sequence). The CDR3 consists of 14 residues. With V trimmed by 3 bases and J by 2 bases, 4 bases remained unmatched. The CDR3 loop is CASSMTGTAYEQYF. CDR3 DNA sequence: TGTGCCAGTAGTATGACAGGGACAGCCTACGAGCAGTACTTC. The full variable domain, completed using reference TRBV19 and TRBJ2-7, is DGGITQSPKYLFRKEGQNVTLSCEQNLNHDAMYWYRQDPGQGLRLIYYSQIVNDFQKGDIAEGYSVSREKKESFPLTVTSAQKNPTAFYLCASSMTGTAYEQYFGPGTRLTVT.

For this clonotype: A much larger clone differs from this one at a single base, so this may be a read error. The J gene is TRBJ2-7, the V gene TRBV12-3 or TRBV12-4; D not certain. Trimming shortened V by 11 bases and J by 0 bases, and 8 bases separated the two germline ends. There are 11 residues in the CDR3. Here the CDR3 reads CAVSTSYEQYF. The DNA of the CDR3 is TGTGCCGTGAGTACCTCCTACGAGCAGTACTTC.

This clonotype has a count of ten or more. The chain links TRBV6-1 to TRBJ2-7; 12 nucleotides align to TRBD2. J was trimmed by 4 bases and V by 2 bases; bases with no gene match: 6. The CDR3 covers 16 residues. The germline CDR1 and CDR2 sequences are MNHNS and SASEGT. This CDR3 reads CASSEFLAGGPYEQYF. CDR3 nucleotides: TGTGCCAGCAGTGAATTTCTAGCGGGAGGGCCATACGAGCAGTACTTC.

This clonotype has only a few counts. The CDR3: CSVVGDHQETQYF. The CDR3 nucleotides read TGCAGCGTTGTTGGGGATCACCAAGAGACCCAGTACTTC. V is TRBV29-1 and J is TRBJ2-5; D call uncertain. CDR3 size: 13 residues. Germline values: CDR1 SQVTM, CDR2 ANQGSEA. V was cut by 4 bases and J by 0 bases, with 9 bases left in between.

Points on this clonotype: A read error may produce the germline difference seen at one junction end. V usage is TRBV12-3 or TRBV12-4 and J usage is TRBJ1-6; a weak D match, TRBD1 (6 bases). The CDR3 has 16 residues. The CDR3 protein is CAGSQSTWTENSPLHF. The CDR3 DNA is TGTGCCGGCAGTCAAAGCACCTGGACAGAAAATTCACCCCTCCACTTT.

This clonotype was counted only a few times. CDR3 nucleotides: TGTGCCAGCAGCAACCGACAGTCAATGAACACTGAAGCTTTCTTT. Encoded protein: CASSNRQSMNTEAFF. The chain is built from TRBV13 and TRBJ1-1; D is perhaps TRBD1 (5 bases). This CDR3 is built from 15 residues. With 5 bases removed from V and 0 bases from J, the gap between germline ends came to 13 bases. The V gene's germline CDR1 is PRHDT and CDR2 FYEKMQ (reference sequence).

This clonotype has at least ten counts. The DNA of the CDR3 is TGCAGCGTTGTTGGGGAGACCTACGAGCAGTACTTC. It is translated as CSVVGETYEQYF. The chain uses TRBV29-1 and TRBJ2-7; perhaps TRBD2 as D (5 bases). CDR3 size: 12 residues. Germline CDR1 is SQVTM and CDR2 is ANQGSEA. The V end lost 4 bases, the J end lost 2 bases, and 9 bases lay between the germline ends.

For this clonotype: A much more abundant neighbour one base away suggests this may be a read error. The V and J genes are TRBV2 and TRBJ2-2, with TRBD2 matching 13 bases. Germline V gives CDR1 SNHLY, CDR2 FYNNEI. The CDR3 is 16 residues long. CDR3 bases: TGTGCCAGCAGGAGGGGACTAGCGGGGAACGCCGGGGAGCTGTTTTTT. Amino acid sequence: CASRRGLAGNAGELFF.

In this sample, this clonotype turned up many times. The rearrangement links TRBV2 to TRBJ2-5; no firm D call. From germline, CDR1 is SNHLY and CDR2 FYNNEI. V was trimmed by 4 bases and J by 5 bases, leaving 11 bases between them. The CDR3 has 13 residues. The CDR3 DNA reads as TGTGCCAGCAGTGGCAACAGCCATGAGACCCAGTACTTC. Amino acids: CASSGNSHETQYF. Based on the CDR3 plus reference TRBV2 and TRBJ2-5, the full variable domain is EPEVTQTPSHQVTQMGQEVILRCVPISNHLYFYWYRQILGQKVEFLVSFYNNEISEKSEIFDDQFSVERPDGSNFTLKIRSTKLEDSAMYFCASSGNSHETQYFGPGTRLLVL.

This clonotype was observed at least ten times. At one boundary the junction diverges from the germline segment, which might be a read error. The chain joins TRBV7-2 to TRBJ1-2; D possibly corresponds to TRBD1 (5 bases). CDR1 is SGHTA, CDR2 FQGNSA, per germline. The CDR3 runs to 10 residues. CDR3 protein: CASSFRDLHF. The CDR3 DNA follows: TGTGCCAGCAGCTTCCGGGACCTCCACTTC. The full variable domain, rest sourced from reference TRBV7-2 and TRBJ1-2, is GAGVSQSPSNKVTEKGKDVELRCDPISGHTALYWYRQSLGQGLEFLIYFQGNSAPDKSGLPSDRFSAERTGGSVSTLTIQRTQQEDSAVYLCASSFRDLHFGSGTRLTVV.

This clonotype was picked up one time. A much larger clone lies a single base off, so this may be a read error. Given the absence of the conserved phenylalanine or tryptophan at the CDR3 end, a read error is likely. V usage is TRBV12-3 or TRBV12-4 and J usage is TRBJ1-4; TRBD1 aligns across 10 bases. Trimming removed 7 bases from V and 7 bases from J; junction bases left unmatched: 9. The CDR3 is 15 amino acids. In DNA, the CDR3 is TGTGCCAGCATCCAGAGACAGGGGGCGTTTGAAAAACTGTTTTTA. This encodes CASIQRQGAFEKLFL.